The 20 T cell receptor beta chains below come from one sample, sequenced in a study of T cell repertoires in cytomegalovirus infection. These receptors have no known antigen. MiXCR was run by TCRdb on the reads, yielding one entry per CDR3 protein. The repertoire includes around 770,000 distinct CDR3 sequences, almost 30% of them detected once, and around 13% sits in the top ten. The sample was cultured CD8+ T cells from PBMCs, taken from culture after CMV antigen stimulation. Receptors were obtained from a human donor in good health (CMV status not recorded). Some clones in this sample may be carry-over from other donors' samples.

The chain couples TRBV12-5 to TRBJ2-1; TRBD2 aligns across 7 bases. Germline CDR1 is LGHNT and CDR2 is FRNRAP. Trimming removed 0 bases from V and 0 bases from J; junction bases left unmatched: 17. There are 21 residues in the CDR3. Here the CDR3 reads CASGLVRGGTGGPSSYNEQFF. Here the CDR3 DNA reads TGTGCTAGTGGTTTGGTAAGAGGAGGAACGGGGGGTCCGAGCTCCTACAATGAGCAGTTCTTC.

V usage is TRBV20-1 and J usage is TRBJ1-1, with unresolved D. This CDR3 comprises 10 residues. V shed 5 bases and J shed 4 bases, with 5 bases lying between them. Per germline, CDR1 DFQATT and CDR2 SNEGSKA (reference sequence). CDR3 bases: TGCAGTGCTTTGGTCACTGAAGCTTTCTTT. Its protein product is CSALVTEAFF.

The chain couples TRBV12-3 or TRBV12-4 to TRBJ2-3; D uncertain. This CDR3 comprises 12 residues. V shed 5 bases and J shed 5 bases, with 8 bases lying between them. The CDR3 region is CASSAFQDTQYF. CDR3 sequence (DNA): TGTGCCAGCAGTGCCTTCCAAGATACGCAGTATTTT.

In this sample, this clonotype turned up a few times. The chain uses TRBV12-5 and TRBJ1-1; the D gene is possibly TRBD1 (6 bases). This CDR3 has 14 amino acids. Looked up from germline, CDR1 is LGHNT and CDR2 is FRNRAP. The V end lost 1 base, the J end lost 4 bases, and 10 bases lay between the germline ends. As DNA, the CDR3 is TGTGCTAGTGGTTTGGACGTGGGGGCCACTGAAGCTTTCTTT. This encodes CASGLDVGATEAFF.

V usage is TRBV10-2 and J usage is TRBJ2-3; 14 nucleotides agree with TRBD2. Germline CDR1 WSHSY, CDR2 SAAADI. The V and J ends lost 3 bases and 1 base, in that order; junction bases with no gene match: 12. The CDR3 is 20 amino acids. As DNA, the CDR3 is TGCGCCAGCAGTGACCCCCTGACTAGCGGGGGGGCCTGGGGCACAGATACGCAGTATTTT. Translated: CASSDPLTSGGAWGTDTQYF.

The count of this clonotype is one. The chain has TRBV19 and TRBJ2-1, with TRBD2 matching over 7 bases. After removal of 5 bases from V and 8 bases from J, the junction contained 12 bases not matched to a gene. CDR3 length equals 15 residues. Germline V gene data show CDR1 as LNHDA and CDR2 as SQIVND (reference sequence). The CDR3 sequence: CASSERDYAHHEQFF. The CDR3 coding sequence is TGTGCCAGTAGTGAGAGGGACTACGCCCACCATGAGCAGTTCTTC.

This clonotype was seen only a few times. This CDR3 is CASSSAPGLAGGQYQETQYF. For the CDR3, the DNA is TGTGCCAGCAGCTCCGCACCGGGACTAGCGGGGGGCCAGTACCAAGAGACCCAGTACTTC. V and J are TRBV7-8 and TRBJ2-5, with 15 nucleotides matching TRBD2. From germline, CDR1 is SGHVS and CDR2 FQNEAQ. V shed 4 bases and J 0 bases; nucleotides not matched to a gene: 12. The CDR3 is 20 residues long.

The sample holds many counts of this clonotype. CDR3 protein: CASSIRTNNYGYTF. CDR3 sequence (DNA): TGTGCCAGTAGTATTCGGACAAATAACTATGGCTACACCTTC. This chain links TRBV19 with TRBJ1-2; possibly TRBD1 for D (5 bases). CDR1 is LNHDA, CDR2 SQIVND, per germline (reference sequence). The CDR3 runs 14 residues. The V and J ends lost 3 bases and 1 base respectively, with 9 bases between them.

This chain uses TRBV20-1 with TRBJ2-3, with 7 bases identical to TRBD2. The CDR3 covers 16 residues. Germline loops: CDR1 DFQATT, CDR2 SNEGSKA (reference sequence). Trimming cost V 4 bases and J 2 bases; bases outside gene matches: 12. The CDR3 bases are TGCAGTGCTACCATAATCCGGGACTACCTCACAGATACGCAGTATTTT. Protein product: CSATIIRDYLTDTQYF.

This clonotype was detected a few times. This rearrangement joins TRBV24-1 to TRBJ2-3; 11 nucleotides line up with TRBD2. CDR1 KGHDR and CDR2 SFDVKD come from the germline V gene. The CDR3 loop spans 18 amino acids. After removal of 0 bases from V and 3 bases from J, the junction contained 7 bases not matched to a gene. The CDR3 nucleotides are TGTGCCACCAGTGATTTGGAGCCTAGCGGGGGGTCAACAGATACGCAGTATTTT. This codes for CATSDLEPSGGSTDTQYF.

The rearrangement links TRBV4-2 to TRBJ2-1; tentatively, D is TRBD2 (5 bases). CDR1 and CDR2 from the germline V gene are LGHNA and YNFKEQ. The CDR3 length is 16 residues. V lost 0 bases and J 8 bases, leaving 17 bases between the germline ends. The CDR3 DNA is TGTGCCAGCAGCCAAGAGGGTCGAGGAGCGGTCGATGAGCAGTTCTTC. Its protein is CASSQEGRGAVDEQFF.

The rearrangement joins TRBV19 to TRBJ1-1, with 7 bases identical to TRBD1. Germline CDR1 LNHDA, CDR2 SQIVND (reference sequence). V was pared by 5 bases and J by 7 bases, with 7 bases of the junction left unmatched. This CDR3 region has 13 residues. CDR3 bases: TGTGCCAGTAGTGTCTACAGGGGAAATGAAGCTTTCTTT. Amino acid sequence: CASSVYRGNEAFF.

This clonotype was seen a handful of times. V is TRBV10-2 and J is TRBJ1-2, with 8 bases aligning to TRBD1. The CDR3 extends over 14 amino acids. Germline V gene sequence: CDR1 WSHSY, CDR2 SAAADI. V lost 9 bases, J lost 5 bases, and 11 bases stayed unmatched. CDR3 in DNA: TGCGCCAGTAGCCCACTACAGGGGGGTTATGGCTACACCTTC. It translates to CASSPLQGGYGYTF.

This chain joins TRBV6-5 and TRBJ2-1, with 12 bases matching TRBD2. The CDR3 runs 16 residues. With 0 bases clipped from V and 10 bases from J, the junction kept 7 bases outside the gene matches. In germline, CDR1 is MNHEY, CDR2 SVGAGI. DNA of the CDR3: TGTGCCAGCAGTTACTCTCGGCTAGCGGGGGGGGACGAGCAGTTCTTC. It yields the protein CASSYSRLAGGDEQFF.

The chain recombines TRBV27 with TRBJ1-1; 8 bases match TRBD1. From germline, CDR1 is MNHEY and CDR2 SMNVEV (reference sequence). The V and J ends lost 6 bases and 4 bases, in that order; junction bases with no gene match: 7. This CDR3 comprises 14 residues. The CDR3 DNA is TGTGCCAGCAGCCGGACAGGGTATACCACTGAAGCTTTCTTT. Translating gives CASSRTGYTTEAFF.

CDR3 protein: CASSPPQRRTTNYGYTF. The CDR3 region has the DNA TGTGCCAGCAGCCCCCCTCAGCGGCGTACAACTAACTATGGCTACACCTTC. The chain joins TRBV7-9 to TRBJ1-2; D unresolved. V was shortened by 5 bases and J by 0 bases, with 19 bases between the two germline ends. CDR1 SEHNR and CDR2 FQNEAQ come from the germline V gene (reference sequence). There are 17 residues in the CDR3.

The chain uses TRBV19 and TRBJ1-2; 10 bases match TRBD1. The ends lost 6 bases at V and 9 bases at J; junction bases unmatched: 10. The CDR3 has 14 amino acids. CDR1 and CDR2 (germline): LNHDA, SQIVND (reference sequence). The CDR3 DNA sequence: TGTGCCAGTAGGGACGGACAGGGGGGATCGAGCTACACCTTC. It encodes CASRDGQGGSSYTF.

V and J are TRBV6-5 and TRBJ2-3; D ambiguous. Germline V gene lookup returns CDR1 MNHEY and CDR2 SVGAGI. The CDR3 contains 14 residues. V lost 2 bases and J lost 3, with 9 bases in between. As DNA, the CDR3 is TGTGCCAGCAGTTACCAGCGTCTAACAGATACGCAGTATTTT. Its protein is CASSYQRLTDTQYF.

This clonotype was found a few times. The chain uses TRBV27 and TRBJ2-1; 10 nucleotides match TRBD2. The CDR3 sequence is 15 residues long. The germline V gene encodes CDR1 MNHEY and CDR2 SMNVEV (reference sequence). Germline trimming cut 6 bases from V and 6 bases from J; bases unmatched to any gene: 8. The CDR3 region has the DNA TGTGCCAGCAGACTTTGGACTAGCGGTCTCAATGAGCAGTTCTTC. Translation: CASRLWTSGLNEQFF.

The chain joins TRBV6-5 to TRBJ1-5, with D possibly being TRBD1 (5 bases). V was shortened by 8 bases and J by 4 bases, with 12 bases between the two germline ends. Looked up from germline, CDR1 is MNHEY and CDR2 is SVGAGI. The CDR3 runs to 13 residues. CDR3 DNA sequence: TGTGCCAGCGCTCAGGGACCTAATCAGCCCCAGCATTTT. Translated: CASAQGPNQPQHF.